Listed below are T cell receptor beta chains from one sample, sequenced in a study of monozygotic twins with cystic fibrosis. Sequencing used immunoSEQ multiplex PCR; TCRdb keeps in-frame clones, though not all of them. The sample has fewer than 10,000 clones, 98% to 99% seen once. Specimen: blood. The receptors come from a girl aged 2 to 10 with cystic fibrosis. The CDR3 runs from the conserved cysteine through the conserved F or W. Each record gives: clone size, J gene, D gene, V gene, CDR3 DNA, CDR3 protein. D genes are given only for firm matches. The size of a clone is reported for some rows only, either as once, few or many, or as a class for expanded clones.

clone_size: NA
j_call: TRBJ1-2
d_call: TRBD1
v_call: TRBV11-2
cdr3_nt: TGTGCCAGCAGTCCGGGACAGGCTAACTATGGCTACACCTTC
cdr3_aa: CASSPGQANYGYTF

clone_size: NA
j_call: TRBJ2-5
d_call: NA
v_call: TRBV7-6
cdr3_nt: TGTGCCAGCAGCTTACCCAACTCGGGGGAGACCCAGTACTTC
cdr3_aa: CASSLPNSGETQYF

clone_size: NA
j_call: TRBJ1-5
d_call: NA
v_call: TRBV7-2
cdr3_nt: TGTGCCAGCAGCTTAGAACAGCTAGGTGGGAATCAGCCCCAGCATTTT
cdr3_aa: CASSLEQLGGNQPQHF

clone_size: once
j_call: TRBJ2-2
d_call: TRBD2
v_call: TRBV19
cdr3_nt: TGTGCCAGTAGTCGGCCGGGACTAGTGGCGAACACCGGGGAGCTGTTTTTT
cdr3_aa: CASSRPGLVANTGELFF

clone_size: NA
j_call: TRBJ2-1
d_call: NA
v_call: TRBV25-1
cdr3_nt: TGTGCCAGCAGTGAGCGGGACAGAGTTTACAATGAGCAGTTCTTC
cdr3_aa: CASSERDRVYNEQFF

clone_size: NA
j_call: TRBJ2-4
d_call: NA
v_call: TRBV7-6
cdr3_nt: TGTGCCAGCAGCTTAGGGACGGTTTCAGCCAAAAACATTCAGTACTTC
cdr3_aa: CASSLGTVSAKNIQYF

clone_size: NA
j_call: TRBJ1-1
d_call: NA
v_call: TRBV6-5
cdr3_nt: TGTGCCAGCAGCCGCTTACTGAACACTGAAGCTTTCTTT
cdr3_aa: CASSRLLNTEAFF

clone_size: NA
j_call: TRBJ2-5
d_call: TRBD2
v_call: TRBV5-1
cdr3_nt: TGCGCCAGCAGCCCGGGGACTAGTGAGACCCAGTACTTC
cdr3_aa: CASSPGTSETQYF

clone_size: NA
j_call: TRBJ1-3
d_call: TRBD1
v_call: TRBV2
cdr3_nt: TGTGCCAGCAGTGGGAACAGGGGTACAGGAAACACCATATATTTT
cdr3_aa: CASSGNRGTGNTIYF

clone_size: NA
j_call: TRBJ1-4
d_call: NA
v_call: TRBV7-6
cdr3_nt: TGTGCCAGCAGCCCGGGGAGGGGGGCTTTTGAAAAACTGTTTTTT
cdr3_aa: CASSPGRGAFEKLFF

clone_size: NA
j_call: TRBJ2-7
d_call: NA
v_call: TRBV14
cdr3_nt: TGTGCCAGCACTCTTGAGCTACCTATGAACTACGAGCAGTACTTC
cdr3_aa: CASTLELPMNYEQYF

clone_size: NA
j_call: TRBJ2-7
d_call: NA
v_call: TRBV27
cdr3_nt: TGTGCCAGCAGTTTGCAGGGGTACGAGCAGTACTTC
cdr3_aa: CASSLQGYEQYF

clone_size: NA
j_call: TRBJ2-1
d_call: TRBD2
v_call: TRBV10-1
cdr3_nt: TGCGCCAGCAGTGAGTTAGCGGGAGGATTCGGAGAGCAGTTCTTC
cdr3_aa: CASSELAGGFGEQFF

clone_size: NA
j_call: TRBJ2-1
d_call: TRBD1
v_call: TRBV29-1
cdr3_nt: TGCAGCGCTGGGACAGGGTCCTACAATGAGCAGTTCTTC
cdr3_aa: CSAGTGSYNEQFF

clone_size: NA
j_call: TRBJ1-2
d_call: NA
v_call: TRBV7-2
cdr3_nt: TGTGCCAGCAGCGCGCTCAGGGATTTACGAGCTAACTATGGCTACACCTTC
cdr3_aa: CASSALRDLRANYGYTF

clone_size: NA
j_call: TRBJ1-2
d_call: TRBD1
v_call: TRBV7-2
cdr3_nt: TGTGCCAGCAGCTTAGGCCCCTACAGGGGCTCTAACTATGGCTACACCTTC
cdr3_aa: CASSLGPYRGSNYGYTF

clone_size: NA
j_call: TRBJ1-1
d_call: NA
v_call: TRBV27
cdr3_nt: TGTGCCAGCAGTTCACGCACCAACACTGAAGCTTTCTTT
cdr3_aa: CASSSRTNTEAFF